The next 26 T cell receptor beta chains were all read from a single sample in a study of identical twins. MiXCR, applied by TCRdb to the 5' RACE reads, yields one record per CDR3 protein. The profile shows roughly 630,000 distinct CDR3 sequences, under 8.5% of them singletons. The same data also went into a second study, on yellow fever vaccine responses in identical twins.

Sample: PBMCs. Every receptor here comes from a woman younger than 35 in good health.

Here the CDR3 reads CASSFGGGTPNEQFF. The CDR3 DNA is TGTGCCAGCAGTTTCGGCGGCGGGACCCCCAATGAGCAGTTCTTC. The V call is TRBV12-3 or TRBV12-4, the J call TRBJ2-1; D perhaps matches TRBD2 (6 bases). The CDR3 has 15 residues. V was clipped by 3 bases and J by 6 bases, with 15 bases between them.

In its sample, this clonotype was seen many times. The gene calls are TRBV12-3 or TRBV12-4 and TRBJ1-1, with no clear D. The CDR3 has 11 amino acids. The V end was cut by 2 bases, the J end by 7 bases, with 5 bases between. The CDR3, as DNA: TGTGCCAGCAGTTTACAAGATGAAGCTTTCTTT. This gives the protein CASSLQDEAFF.

This clonotype was found a few times. The chain employs TRBV11-1 and TRBJ2-1, with 9 bases aligning to TRBD2. J lost 8 bases, V lost 0 bases, and 14 bases had no gene match. The germline V gene has CDR1 SGHAT and CDR2 FQDESV (reference sequence). This CDR3 contains 18 residues. This CDR3 is CASSLALGLALVSDEQFF. DNA for the CDR3: TGTGCCAGCAGCTTAGCCCTCGGACTAGCGTTGGTATCCGATGAGCAGTTCTTC.

This clonotype was counted at least ten times. The rearrangement links TRBV29-1 to TRBJ2-1; D is unresolved. Trimming removed 1 base at V and 7 bases at J, with 8 bases between. The CDR3 totals 12 residues. CDR1 is SQVTM and CDR2 is ANQGSEA in the germline V gene. The CDR3 is CSVEGYGNEQFF. The CDR3 bases are TGCAGCGTTGAAGGCTATGGAAATGAGCAGTTCTTC.

This clonotype occurred a few times. The V and J genes are TRBV11-1 and TRBJ1-4, with 7 positions matching TRBD1. V dropped 5 bases and J dropped 5; count of bases not matched to a gene: 17. The germline V gene encodes CDR1 SGHAT and CDR2 FQDESV (reference sequence). CDR3 length equals 18 residues. The CDR3 reads CASSPGTATTILNEKLFF. Here the CDR3 DNA reads TGTGCCAGCAGCCCCGGGACAGCCACCACCATTCTGAATGAAAAACTGTTTTTT.

On this clonotype itself: Being one base from a much bigger clone, this may be a read error. The genes are TRBV12-3 or TRBV12-4 and TRBJ2-1, with 11 positions matching TRBD2. The CDR3 totals 15 residues. Written as DNA, the CDR3 is TGTGCCATCAGTCTGACTAGCGGGATCAACAATGAGCAGTTCTTC. Residues: CAISLTSGINNEQFF.

This clonotype has just a few counts. The chain recombines TRBV28 with TRBJ1-1; D is ambiguous. Per the germline V gene, CDR1 is MDHEN and CDR2 is SYDVKM. The CDR3 is 14 amino acids. Trimming removed 3 bases at V and 1 base at J, with 9 bases between. The CDR3 DNA reads TGTGCCAGCAGTTTTCGGGTTACGAACACTGAAGCTTTCTTT. It specifies CASSFRVTNTEAFF. The whole variable domain, filled in from reference TRBV28 and TRBJ1-1, reads DVKVTQSSRYLVKRTGEKVFLECVQDMDHENMFWYRQDPGLGLRLIYFSYDVKMKEKGDIPEGYSVSREKKERFSLILESASTNQTSMYLCASSFRVTNTEAFFGQGTRLTVV.

This rearrangement joins TRBV6-1 to TRBJ2-7; D is possibly TRBD2 (5 bases). This CDR3 has 15 amino acids. In germline, CDR1 is MNHNS, CDR2 SASEGT. Trimming cost V 5 bases and J 0 bases, with 14 bases left between them. The CDR3 protein is CASSKADFSSYEQYF. In DNA form, the CDR3 reads TGTGCCAGCAGTAAGGCGGACTTCAGCTCCTACGAGCAGTACTTC.

J is TRBJ2-6 and V is TRBV11-2, with D uncertain. The CDR3 consists of 16 residues. Looked up from germline, CDR1 is SGHAT and CDR2 is FQNNGV. Trimming stripped 5 bases from V and 0 bases from J, with 11 bases between. This CDR3 is CASSGDWRSGANVLTF. In DNA form, the CDR3 reads TGTGCCAGCAGCGGTGACTGGCGCTCTGGGGCCAACGTCCTGACTTTC.

This chain uses TRBV7-3 with TRBJ2-7; 8 bases are a match to TRBD2. The V and J ends lost 3 bases and 3 bases, in that order; junction bases with no gene match: 16. This CDR3 has 18 residues. Germline V gene data show CDR1 as SGHTA and CDR2 as FQGTGA. The DNA for the CDR3 is TGTGCCAGCAGCTTTATGCCGCCGGGAGGGGCGGTTTACTACGAGCAGTACTTC. Residues: CASSFMPPGGAVYYEQYF.

This clonotype has ten or more counts. V usage is TRBV28 and J usage is TRBJ2-7; D is possibly TRBD2 (5 bases). The germline gives CDR1 MDHEN, CDR2 SYDVKM. Trimming stripped 5 bases from V and 1 base from J, with 21 bases between. There are 17 residues in the CDR3. The CDR3 DNA reads TGTGCCAGCAGTCGGCGGCGCGGACTGATCAAATCCTACGAGCAGTACTTC. Its translation: CASSRRRGLIKSYEQYF.

This clonotype has only a few counts. This chain links TRBV20-1 with TRBJ2-1; 12 bases fit TRBD2. The CDR3 has 14 residues. With V trimmed by 3 bases and J by 6 bases, 3 bases remained unmatched. The germline V gene has CDR1 DFQATT and CDR2 SNEGSKA (reference sequence). The CDR3 sequence: CSASPLAGGNEQFF. The CDR3 DNA is TGCAGTGCTAGCCCACTAGCGGGGGGCAATGAGCAGTTCTTC.

In this sample, this clonotype turned up many times. For the CDR3, the DNA is TGCGCCAGCGCATCCCTTACTAGCGGACACAATGAGCAGTTCTTC. This translates into CASASLTSGHNEQFF. The chain is built from TRBV5-1 and TRBJ2-1; 8 nucleotides align to TRBD2. Per germline, CDR1 SGHRS and CDR2 YFSETQ. The CDR3 totals 15 residues. The V gene end was trimmed by 7 bases and the J gene end by 5 bases; junction bases not matched to a gene: 11.

This clonotype was counted a few times. V gene TRBV6-1 combines with J gene TRBJ2-6; D ambiguous. Trimming cost V 10 bases and J 1 base, with 8 bases left between them. There are 13 residues in the CDR3. Germline V CDR1 and CDR2: MNHNS, SASEGT. CDR3 sequence (DNA): TGTGCCACGAGGCGGTCTGGGGCCAACGTCCTGACTTTC. Its translation is CATRRSGANVLTF.

The CDR3: CASSGTSVGEETQYF. CDR3 coding DNA: TGTGCCAGCAGCGGAACGAGTGTGGGGGAAGAGACCCAGTACTTC. This chain links TRBV27 with TRBJ2-5; D possibly matches TRBD1 or TRBD2 (5 bases each). The V end was cut by 6 bases, the J end by 3 bases, with 17 bases between. Germline loops: CDR1 MNHEY, CDR2 SMNVEV (reference sequence). This CDR3 comprises 15 residues.

Ten or more counts support this clonotype. The chain combines TRBV7-6 with TRBJ1-6; D unresolved. Trimming cost V 0 bases and J 7 bases, with 4 bases left between them. Germline values: CDR1 SGHVS, CDR2 FNYEAQ. This CDR3 comprises 13 residues. CDR3 sequence reads: CASSLAHNSPLHF. In DNA form, the CDR3 reads TGTGCCAGCAGCTTAGCCCACAATTCACCCCTCCACTTT. The entire variable domain, with the rest obtained from reference TRBV7-6 and TRBJ1-6, is as follows: GAGVSQSPRYKVTKRGQDVALRCDPISGHVSLYWYRQALGQGPEFLTYFNYEAQQDKSGLPNDRFSAERPEGSISTLTIQRTEQRDSAMYRCASSLAHNSPLHFGNGTRLTVT.

This clonotype was recorded a few times. The chain has TRBV5-1 and TRBJ2-3; 7 nucleotides line up with TRBD2. From germline, CDR1 is SGHRS and CDR2 YFSETQ. The CDR3 covers 14 residues. V gave up 4 bases and J gave up 4 bases; unmatched junction bases: 6. CDR3 in amino acids: CASSRGLVSDTQYF. The CDR3 DNA reads as TGCGCCAGCAGCAGAGGACTAGTCTCAGATACGCAGTATTTT.

This clonotype showed up just a few times. This chain's CDR3 is CASSEPGASGSYEQFF. The CDR3 bases are TGTGCCAGCAGTGAACCTGGGGCTAGCGGGAGTTATGAGCAGTTCTTC. The chain joins TRBV6-1 to TRBJ2-1; TRBD2 agrees at 10 bases. This CDR3 contains 16 residues. J was trimmed by 8 bases and V by 2 bases; bases with no gene match: 9. Germline V CDR1 and CDR2: MNHNS, SASEGT.

This clonotype was seen only a few times. This chain uses TRBV7-8 with TRBJ2-1; 7 positions agree with TRBD2. Trimming cost V 5 bases and J 8 bases; bases outside gene matches: 15. The CDR3 runs 16 residues. Germline assignment: CDR1 SGHVS and CDR2 FQNEAQ. CDR3 coding DNA: TGTGCCAGCAGCAAGGGACTAACAACCCTTTTGGATGAGCAGTTCTTC. This sequence encodes CASSKGLTTLLDEQFF.

This clonotype was detected a few times. The chain couples TRBV29-1 to TRBJ2-3; tentatively, D is TRBD1 or TRBD2 (5 bases each). CDR1 is SQVTM and CDR2 is ANQGSEA in the germline V gene. V was cut by 1 base and J by 2 bases, with 10 bases left in between. The CDR3 has 14 amino acids. The DNA for the CDR3 is TGCAGCGTTGAAGCAAGGGACCCCACAGATACGCAGTATTTT. This translates into CSVEARDPTDTQYF.

This clonotype turned up a few times. This chain links TRBV12-3 or TRBV12-4 with TRBJ2-7; D remains unclear. V lost 1 base and J 4 bases, leaving 17 bases between the germline ends. CDR3 length: 16 amino acids. The DNA for the CDR3 is TGTGCCAGCAGTTTAGGGCAGCCAGAGATGGGGTACGAGCAGTACGTC. Its protein is CASSLGQPEMGYEQYV.

This clonotype was counted at least ten times. The chain combines TRBV12-3 or TRBV12-4 with TRBJ2-7; 12 bases match TRBD2. V shed 4 bases and J 11 bases; nucleotides not matched to a gene: 6. There are 13 residues in the CDR3. CDR3 region: CASSSTSGSLEYF. CDR3 coding DNA: TGTGCCAGCAGTTCGACTAGCGGGAGTTTGGAGTACTTC.

This clonotype was detected only a few times. The V and J genes are TRBV25-1 and TRBJ1-1; D gene unclear. The CDR3 length is 15 residues. With 4 bases removed from V and 1 base from J, the gap between germline ends came to 13 bases. Germline V gene lookup returns CDR1 MGHDK and CDR2 SYGVNS. CDR3 loop: CASSAGVVGNTEAFF. DNA for the CDR3: TGTGCCAGCAGTGCCGGGGTGGTGGGGAACACTGAAGCTTTCTTT.

This clonotype occurred many times. The rearrangement uses TRBV12-3 or TRBV12-4 and TRBJ2-1, with D hard to call. The CDR3 covers 12 residues. Deletions cut 3 bases from V and 6 bases from J, with 6 bases between. The DNA of the CDR3 is TGTGCCAGCAGTTTGTCCAGCAATGAGCAGTTCTTC. Encoded protein: CASSLSSNEQFF.

This clonotype was recorded a few times. The rearrangement links TRBV27 to TRBJ2-1; D may be TRBD1 or TRBD2 (5 bases each). CDR3 size: 15 residues. Looked up from germline, CDR1 is MNHEY and CDR2 is SMNVEV (reference sequence). V lost 9 bases, J lost 0 bases, and 15 bases lay in between. The CDR3 here is CASLGVGSSYNEQFF. CDR3 nucleotide sequence: TGTGCCAGTCTGGGGGTGGGGAGCTCCTACAATGAGCAGTTCTTC.

The CDR3: CASSVASRNSPLHF. For the CDR3, the DNA is TGTGCCAGCAGCGTAGCTAGCAGAAATTCACCCCTCCACTTT. The V call is TRBV9, the J call TRBJ1-6; no firm D call. The germline V gene encodes CDR1 SGDLS and CDR2 YYNGEE. CDR3 size: 14 residues. V lost 0 bases and J lost 7, with 8 bases in between.